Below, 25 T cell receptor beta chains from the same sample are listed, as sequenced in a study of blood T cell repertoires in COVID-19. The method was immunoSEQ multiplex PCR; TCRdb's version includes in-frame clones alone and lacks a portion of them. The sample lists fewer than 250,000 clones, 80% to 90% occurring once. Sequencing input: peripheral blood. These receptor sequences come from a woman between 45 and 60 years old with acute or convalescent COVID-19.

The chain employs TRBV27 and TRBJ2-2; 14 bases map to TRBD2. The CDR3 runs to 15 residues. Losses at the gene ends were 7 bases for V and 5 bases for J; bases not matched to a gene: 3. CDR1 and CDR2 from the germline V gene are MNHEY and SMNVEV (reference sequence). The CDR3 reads CASTGLAGATGELFF. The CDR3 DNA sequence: TGTGCCAGCACGGGACTAGCGGGAGCTACCGGGGAGCTGTTTTTT.

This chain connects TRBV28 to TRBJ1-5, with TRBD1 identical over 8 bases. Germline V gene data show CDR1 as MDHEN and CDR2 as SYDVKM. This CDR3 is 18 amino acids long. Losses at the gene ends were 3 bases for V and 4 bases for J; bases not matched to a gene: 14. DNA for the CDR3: TGTGCCAGCAGTTTCCCGGGACAGGCGCCGCTCCTTAATCAGCCCCAGCATTTT. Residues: CASSFPGQAPLLNQPQHF.

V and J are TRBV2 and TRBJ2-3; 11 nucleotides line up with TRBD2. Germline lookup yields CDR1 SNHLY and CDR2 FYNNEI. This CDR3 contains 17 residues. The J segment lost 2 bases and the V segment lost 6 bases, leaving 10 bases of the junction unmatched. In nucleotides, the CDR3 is TGTGCCAGCAGGAAGAGGGGACTAGCGGAATACACAGATACGCAGTATTTT. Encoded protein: CASRKRGLAEYTDTQYF.

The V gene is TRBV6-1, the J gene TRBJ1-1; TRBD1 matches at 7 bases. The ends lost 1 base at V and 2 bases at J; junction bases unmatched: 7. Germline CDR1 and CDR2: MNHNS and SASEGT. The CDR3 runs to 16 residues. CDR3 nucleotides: TGTGCCAGCAGTGAAGGGACAGGTTCTATCAACACTGAAGCTTTCTTT. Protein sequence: CASSEGTGSINTEAFF.

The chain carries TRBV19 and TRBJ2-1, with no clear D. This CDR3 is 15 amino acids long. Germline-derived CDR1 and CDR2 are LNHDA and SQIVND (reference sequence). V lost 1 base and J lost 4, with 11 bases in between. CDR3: CASSIAWAVYNEQFF. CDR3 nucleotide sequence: TGTGCCAGTAGTATAGCTTGGGCAGTATACAATGAGCAGTTCTTC.

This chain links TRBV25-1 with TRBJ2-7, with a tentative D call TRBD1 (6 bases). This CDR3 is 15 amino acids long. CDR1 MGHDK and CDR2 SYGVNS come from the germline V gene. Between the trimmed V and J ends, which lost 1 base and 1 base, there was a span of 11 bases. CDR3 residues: CASSEFRGQSYEQYF. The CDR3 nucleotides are TGTGCCAGCAGTGAATTTCGAGGACAGTCCTACGAGCAGTACTTC.

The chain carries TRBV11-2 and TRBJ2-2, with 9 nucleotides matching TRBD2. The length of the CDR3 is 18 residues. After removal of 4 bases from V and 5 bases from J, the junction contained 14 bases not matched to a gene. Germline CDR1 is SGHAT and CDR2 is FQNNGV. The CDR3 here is CASSSLRRGREDTGELFF. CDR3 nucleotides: TGTGCCAGCAGCTCCCTTCGACGCGGGAGGGAGGATACCGGGGAGCTGTTTTTT.

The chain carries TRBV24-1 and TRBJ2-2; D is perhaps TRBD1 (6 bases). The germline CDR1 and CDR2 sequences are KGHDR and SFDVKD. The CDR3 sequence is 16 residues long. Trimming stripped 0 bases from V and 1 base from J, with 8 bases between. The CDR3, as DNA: TGTGCCACCAGTGATTTGCAACAGGGGAACACCGGGGAGCTGTTTTTT. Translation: CATSDLQQGNTGELFF.

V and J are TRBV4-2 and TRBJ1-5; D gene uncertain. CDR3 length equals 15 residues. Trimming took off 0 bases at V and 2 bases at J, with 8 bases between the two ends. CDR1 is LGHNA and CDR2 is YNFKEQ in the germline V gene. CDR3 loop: CASSQDEGGNQPQHF. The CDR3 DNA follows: TGTGCCAGCAGCCAAGATGAGGGAGGCAATCAGCCCCAGCATTTT.

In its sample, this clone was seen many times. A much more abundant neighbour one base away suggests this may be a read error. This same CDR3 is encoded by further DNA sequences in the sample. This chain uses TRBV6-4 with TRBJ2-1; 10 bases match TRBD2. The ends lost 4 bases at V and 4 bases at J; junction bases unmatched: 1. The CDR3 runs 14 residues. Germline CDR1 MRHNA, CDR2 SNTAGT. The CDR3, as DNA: TGTGCCAGCAGTGTACTAGCGGGGTACAATGAGCAGTTCTTC. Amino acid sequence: CASSVLAGYNEQFF.

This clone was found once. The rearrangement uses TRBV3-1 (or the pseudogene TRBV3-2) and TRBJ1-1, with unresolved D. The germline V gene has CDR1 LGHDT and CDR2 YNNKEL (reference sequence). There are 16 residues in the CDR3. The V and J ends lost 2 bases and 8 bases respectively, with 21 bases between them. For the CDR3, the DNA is TGTGCCAGCAGCCAATCTAGAGTGGATTCCCGAGGAGAAGCTTTCTTT. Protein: CASSQSRVDSRGEAFF.

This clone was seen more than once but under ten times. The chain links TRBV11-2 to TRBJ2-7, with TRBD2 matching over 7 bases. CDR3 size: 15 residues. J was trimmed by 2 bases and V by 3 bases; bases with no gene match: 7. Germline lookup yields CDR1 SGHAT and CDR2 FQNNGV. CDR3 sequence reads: CASSFPQGGAYEQYF. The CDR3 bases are TGTGCCAGCAGCTTCCCCCAGGGAGGGGCCTACGAGCAGTACTTC.

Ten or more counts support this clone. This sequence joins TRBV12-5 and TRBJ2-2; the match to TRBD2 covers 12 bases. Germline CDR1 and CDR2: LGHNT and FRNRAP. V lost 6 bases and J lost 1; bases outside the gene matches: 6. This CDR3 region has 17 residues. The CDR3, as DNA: TGTGCTAGTGGAACCGGGACTAGCGGGCGGAACACCGGGGAGCTGTTTTTT. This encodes CASGTGTSGRNTGELFF.

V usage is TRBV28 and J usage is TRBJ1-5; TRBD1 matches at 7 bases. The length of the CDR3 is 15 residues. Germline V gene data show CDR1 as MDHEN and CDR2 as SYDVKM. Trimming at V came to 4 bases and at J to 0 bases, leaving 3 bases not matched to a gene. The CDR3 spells CASSSGGGSNQPQHF. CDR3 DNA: TGTGCCAGCAGTTCAGGGGGAGGTAGCAATCAGCCCCAGCATTTT.

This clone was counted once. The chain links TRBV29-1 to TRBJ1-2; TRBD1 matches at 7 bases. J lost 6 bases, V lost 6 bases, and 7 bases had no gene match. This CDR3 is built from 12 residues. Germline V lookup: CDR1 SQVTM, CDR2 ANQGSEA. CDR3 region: CSVGQVEDGYTF. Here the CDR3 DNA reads TGCAGCGTCGGACAGGTGGAGGATGGCTACACCTTC.

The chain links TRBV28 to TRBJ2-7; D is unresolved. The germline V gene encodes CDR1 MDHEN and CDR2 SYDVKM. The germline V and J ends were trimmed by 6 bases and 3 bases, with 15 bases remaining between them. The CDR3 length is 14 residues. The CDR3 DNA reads TGTGCCAGCAGCTTAGGTGGTCACGGCTACGAGCAGTACTTC. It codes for CASSLGGHGYEQYF.

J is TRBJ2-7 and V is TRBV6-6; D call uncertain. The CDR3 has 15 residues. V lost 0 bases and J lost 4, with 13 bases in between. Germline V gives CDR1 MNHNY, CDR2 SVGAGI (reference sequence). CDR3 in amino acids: CASSYSTVPRYEQYF. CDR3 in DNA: TGTGCCAGCAGTTACTCTACAGTGCCACGATACGAGCAGTACTTC.

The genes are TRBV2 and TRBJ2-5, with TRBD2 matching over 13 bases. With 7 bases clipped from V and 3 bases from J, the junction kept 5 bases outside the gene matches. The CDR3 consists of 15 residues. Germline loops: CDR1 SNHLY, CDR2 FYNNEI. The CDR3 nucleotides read TGTGCCAGCATGTCTACTAGCGGGAGGGAAGAGACCCAGTACTTC. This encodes CASMSTSGREETQYF.

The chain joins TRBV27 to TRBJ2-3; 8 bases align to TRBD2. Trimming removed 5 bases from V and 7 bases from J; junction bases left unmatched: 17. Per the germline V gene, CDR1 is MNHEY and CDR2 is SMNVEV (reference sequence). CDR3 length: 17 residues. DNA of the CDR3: TGTGCCAGCAGTGGGGCCACTAGCGGCAAAGAAGGGTATACGCAGTATTTT. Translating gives CASSGATSGKEGYTQYF.

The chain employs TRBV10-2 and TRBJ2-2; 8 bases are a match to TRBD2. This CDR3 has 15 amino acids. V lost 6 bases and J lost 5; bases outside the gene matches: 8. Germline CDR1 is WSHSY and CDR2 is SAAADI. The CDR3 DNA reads TGCGCCAGCAGAACTAGCGGAGGGGGGACCGGGGAGCTGTTTTTT. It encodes CASRTSGGGTGELFF.

As DNA, the CDR3 is TGTGCCAGTACGGTTCTAGCTTACGAGCAGTACTTC. It yields the protein CASTVLAYEQYF. This sequence joins TRBV2 and TRBJ2-7; weak D call: TRBD2 (5 bases). From germline, CDR1 is SNHLY and CDR2 FYNNEI. CDR3 length equals 12 residues. The ends were cut back, 9 bases at V and 4 bases at J, with 13 bases in the middle.

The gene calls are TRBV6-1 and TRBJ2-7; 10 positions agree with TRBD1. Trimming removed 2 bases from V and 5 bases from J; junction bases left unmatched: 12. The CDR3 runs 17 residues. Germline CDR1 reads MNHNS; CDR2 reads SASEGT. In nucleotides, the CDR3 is TGTGCCAGCAGTGAATGGGGTGGTGACAGGGGGCGAGACGAGCAGTACTTC. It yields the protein CASSEWGGDRGRDEQYF.

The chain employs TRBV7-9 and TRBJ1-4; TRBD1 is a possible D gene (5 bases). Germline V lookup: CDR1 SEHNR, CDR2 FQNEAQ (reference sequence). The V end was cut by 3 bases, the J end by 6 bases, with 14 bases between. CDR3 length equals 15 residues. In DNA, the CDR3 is TGTGCCAGCAGCTTCTCGTTTGGGGGGGATGAAAAACTGTTTTTT. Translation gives CASSFSFGGDEKLFF.

The CDR3 region is CASQGQPNEKLFF. CDR3 in DNA: TGCGCCAGCCAGGGACAGCCTAATGAAAAACTGTTTTTT. The chain has TRBV5-1 and TRBJ1-4; 7 positions match TRBD1. There are 13 residues in the CDR3. V lost 7 bases, J lost 3 bases, and 3 bases stayed unmatched. Germline assignment: CDR1 SGHRS and CDR2 YFSETQ.

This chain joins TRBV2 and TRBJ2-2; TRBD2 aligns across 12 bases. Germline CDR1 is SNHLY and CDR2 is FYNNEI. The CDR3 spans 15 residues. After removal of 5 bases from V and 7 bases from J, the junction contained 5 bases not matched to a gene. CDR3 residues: CASSRTSGILGELFF. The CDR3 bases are TGTGCCAGCAGTAGGACTAGCGGGATCCTCGGGGAGCTGTTTTTT. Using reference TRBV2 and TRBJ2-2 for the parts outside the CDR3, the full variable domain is EPEVTQTPSHQVTQMGQEVILRCVPISNHLYFYWYRQILGQKVEFLVSFYNNEISEKSEIFDDQFSVERPDGSNFTLKIRSTKLEDSAMYFCASSRTSGILGELFFGEGSRLTVL.